These 11 T cell receptor beta chains originate from one sample sequenced in a study of a mutant IDH1 vaccine in newly diagnosed glioma. Clones were read by immunoSEQ multiplex PCR, and TCRdb kept only the in-frame ones, dropping some. The sample shows about 92,000 clones, 83% of them seen only once. Stated time point: baseline, week 1 (first vaccination visit). Indicated treatment: pre-vaccination baseline after standard-of-care therapy. Sequenced here: PBMCs, sampled from a glioma patient treated with radiotherapy, temozolomide or both. Receptors were obtained from a woman aged 50 to 60 with glioma.

The chain recombines TRBV29-1 with TRBJ1-2; 10 nucleotides line up with TRBD1. The CDR3 is 12 amino acids. CDR1 and CDR2 from the germline V gene are SQVTM and ANQGSEA. The J segment lost 10 bases and the V segment lost 5 bases, leaving 7 bases of the junction unmatched. The CDR3 coding sequence is TGCAGCGTTCACGGACAGGGGGTGGACTACACCTTC. Encoded protein: CSVHGQGVDYTF.

The V gene is TRBV19, the J gene TRBJ1-2; possibly TRBD1 for D (6 bases). The V gene's germline CDR1 is LNHDA and CDR2 SQIVND (reference sequence). The V end lost 5 bases, the J end lost 2 bases, and 21 bases lay between the germline ends. There are 17 residues in the CDR3. The CDR3 DNA is TGTGCCAGTAGTTTCCGGACAGACTATCGAATCAACTATGGCTACACCTTC. It specifies CASSFRTDYRINYGYTF.

In this sample, this clone turned up once. The chain has TRBV4-3 and TRBJ2-7, with D possibly being TRBD2 (6 bases). The germline gives CDR1 LGHNA, CDR2 YSLEER. The CDR3 is 14 amino acids. Trimming pared 4 bases from V and 1 base from J, leaving 11 bases between. In nucleotides, the CDR3 is TGCGCCAGCAGCCTCTTTGGGGGGTCCTACGAGCAGTACTTC. Encoded protein: CASSLFGGSYEQYF.

The V and J genes are TRBV2 and TRBJ2-3; TRBD2 aligns across 9 bases. The germline gives CDR1 SNHLY, CDR2 FYNNEI. The CDR3 loop spans 15 amino acids. This CDR3 reads CALGSGGSSTDTQYF. As DNA, the CDR3 is TGTGCATTAGGTAGCGGGGGTTCTAGCACAGATACGCAGTATTTT.

CDR3 protein: CASSLRWVGAYEQYF. CDR3 DNA sequence: TGCGCCAGCAGCTTACGGTGGGTGGGAGCCTACGAGCAGTACTTC. V is TRBV5-1 and J is TRBJ2-7; D might be TRBD2 (5 bases). The CDR3 has 15 amino acids. V lost 2 bases and J 2 bases, leaving 14 bases between the germline ends. Germline V gene sequence: CDR1 SGHRS, CDR2 YFSETQ.

This chain uses TRBV6-5 with TRBJ2-2; 7 bases align to TRBD2. Germline loops: CDR1 MNHEY, CDR2 SVGAGI. The CDR3 is 13 residues long. The V segment lost 5 bases and the J segment 6 bases; nucleotides outside the gene matches: 3. The CDR3 loop reads CASSPGGSGELFF. Here the CDR3 DNA reads TGTGCCAGCAGTCCCGGGGGGTCCGGGGAGCTGTTTTTT.

This chain connects TRBV11-3 to TRBJ2-3; tentatively, D is TRBD2 (6 bases). V was clipped by 0 bases and J by 4 bases, with 11 bases between them. Germline lookup yields CDR1 SGHNT and CDR2 YENEEA. The CDR3 loop spans 15 amino acids. CDR3 residues: CASSLEGLPADTQYF. CDR3 sequence (DNA): TGTGCCAGCAGCTTAGAGGGACTCCCGGCAGATACGCAGTATTTT.

This clone was detected once. The genes are TRBV19 and TRBJ1-2; 10 bases agree with TRBD1. The germline V gene has CDR1 LNHDA and CDR2 SQIVND (reference sequence). The CDR3 has 16 residues. V shed 5 bases and J 6 bases; nucleotides not matched to a gene: 12. The CDR3 sequence is CASSLLLDRGKNGYTF. CDR3 DNA: TGTGCCAGTAGTTTGCTTTTGGACAGGGGGAAAAATGGCTACACCTTC.

CDR3 nucleotide sequence: TGCAGCGTGGGGACAGCAGCCAAAAACATTCAGTACTTC. Its translation is CSVGTAAKNIQYF. The V call is TRBV29-1, the J call TRBJ2-4; 7 nucleotides match TRBD1. Germline loops: CDR1 SQVTM, CDR2 ANQGSEA. J gave up 0 bases and V 6 bases, and 2 bases lay outside the gene matches. The length of the CDR3 is 13 residues. Complete variable domain (other parts from reference TRBV29-1 and TRBJ2-4): SAVISQKPSRDICQRGTSLTIQCQVDSQVTMMFWYRQQPGQSLTLIATANQGSEATYESGFVIDKFPISRPNLTFSTLTVSNMSPEDSSIYLCSVGTAAKNIQYFGAGTRLSVL.

This clone is large within its sample. The chain links TRBV13 to TRBJ1-4; possible D gene TRBD1, 6 bases. Germline lookup yields CDR1 PRHDT and CDR2 FYEKMQ (reference sequence). This CDR3 comprises 13 residues. V dropped 8 bases and J dropped 5 bases, with 12 bases sitting between them. The DNA for the CDR3 is TGTGCCAGCCGGGGGCAATCGAATGAAAAACTGTTTTTT. This encodes CASRGQSNEKLFF.

This clone was counted between two and nine times. This chain links TRBV28 with TRBJ1-2, with 8 positions matching TRBD1. Germline V lookup: CDR1 MDHEN, CDR2 SYDVKM. V was clipped by 6 bases and J by 9 bases; unmatched bases: 9. The CDR3 has 13 amino acids. CDR3 sequence: CASSSGQGLSYTF. CDR3 bases: TGTGCCAGCAGCTCCGGACAGGGATTGAGCTACACCTTC.